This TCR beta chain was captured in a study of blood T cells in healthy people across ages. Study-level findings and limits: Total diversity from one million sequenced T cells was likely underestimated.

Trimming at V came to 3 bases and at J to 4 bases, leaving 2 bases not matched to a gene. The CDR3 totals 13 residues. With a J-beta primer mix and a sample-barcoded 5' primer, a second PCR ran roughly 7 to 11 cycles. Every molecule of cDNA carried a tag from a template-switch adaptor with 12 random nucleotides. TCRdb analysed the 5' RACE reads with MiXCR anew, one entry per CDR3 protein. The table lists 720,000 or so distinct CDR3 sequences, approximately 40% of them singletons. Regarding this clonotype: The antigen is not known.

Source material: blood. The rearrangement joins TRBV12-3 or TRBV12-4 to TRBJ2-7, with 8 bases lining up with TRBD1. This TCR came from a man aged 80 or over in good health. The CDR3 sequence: CASSLQGAYEQYF. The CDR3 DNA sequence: TGTGCCAGCAGTTTGCAGGGGGCGTACGAGCAGTACTTC.